The 32 T cell receptor beta chains given below trace back to one sample, sequenced in a study of T cell responses to AZD1222 COVID-19 vaccine. Sequencing was performed with immunoSEQ multiplex PCR; in TCRdb, only in-frame clones are kept and a portion is missing. This repertoire shows 95,000 to 150,000 clones, around 94% found once; its top ten account for 1.7%. The source material was peripheral blood, sampled on day 0 of AZD1222 vaccination. Receptors were obtained from an adult in good health.

This clone has just a few counts. The rearrangement uses TRBV19 and TRBJ2-4; D is uncertain. Looked up from germline, CDR1 is LNHDA and CDR2 is SQIVND (reference sequence). The ends were cut back, 0 bases at V and 9 bases at J, with 9 bases in the middle. This CDR3 is 13 amino acids long. The CDR3 coding sequence is TGTGCCAGTAGTATAGATCGGCGTGGCATTCAGTACTTC. As protein: CASSIDRRGIQYF.

The chain uses TRBV2 and TRBJ1-2; the match to TRBD1 covers 9 bases. The CDR3 consists of 12 residues. V trimming: 6 bases; J trimming: 6 bases; junction bases outside the gene matches: 2. The germline V gene has CDR1 SNHLY and CDR2 FYNNEI. The CDR3 nucleotides read TGTGCCAGCAGAGGACAGGGGAATGGCTACACCTTC. As protein: CASRGQGNGYTF.

The rearrangement joins TRBV29-1 to TRBJ2-4, with TRBD1 as a possible D gene (6 bases). V lost 7 bases to trimming and J lost 9 bases, with 25 bases between them. The CDR3 is 15 amino acids. From germline, CDR1 is SQVTM and CDR2 ANQGSEA. This CDR3 is CSANKLGVGRGIQYF. The CDR3 nucleotides read TGCAGCGCTAATAAGTTAGGCGTTGGCAGGGGCATTCAGTACTTC.

The gene calls are TRBV19 and TRBJ2-1; D not resolved. The germline V gene encodes CDR1 LNHDA and CDR2 SQIVND (reference sequence). The V and J ends lost 5 bases and 1 base respectively, with 12 bases between them. This CDR3 contains 15 residues. The CDR3 loop reads CASSWQEGSYNEQFF. CDR3 DNA: TGTGCCAGTAGTTGGCAGGAAGGGTCCTACAATGAGCAGTTCTTC. The entire variable domain, with the rest obtained from reference TRBV19 and TRBJ2-1, is as follows: DGGITQSPKYLFRKEGQNVTLSCEQNLNHDAMYWYRQDPGQGLRLIYYSQIVNDFQKGDIAEGYSVSREKKESFPLTVTSAQKNPTAFYLCASSWQEGSYNEQFFGPGTRLTVL.

This rearrangement joins TRBV18 to TRBJ1-2; 11 bases agree with TRBD1. Germline V lookup: CDR1 KGHSH, CDR2 LQKENI. The trim removed 2 bases at V and 4 bases at J, leaving 6 bases unmatched. There are 16 residues in the CDR3. The CDR3 nucleotides are TGTGCCAGCTCACCAGCGGGACAGGGGGTTCTCTATGGCTACACCTTC. Amino acids: CASSPAGQGVLYGYTF.

The V gene is TRBV6-5, the J gene TRBJ1-2, with 9 bases lining up with TRBD1. The CDR3 is 13 amino acids. Trimming at V came to 8 bases and at J to 8 bases, leaving 9 bases not matched to a gene. The V gene's germline CDR1 is MNHEY and CDR2 SVGAGI. The CDR3 loop is CASAGTGSNGYTF. The CDR3 DNA is TGTGCCAGCGCCGGGACAGGGAGTAACGGCTACACCTTC.

The rearrangement joins TRBV10-2 to TRBJ2-1; TRBD2 matches at 7 bases. Trimming took 10 bases from V and 7 from J; bases not matched to a gene: 13. Looked up from germline, CDR1 is WSHSY and CDR2 is SAAADI. There are 14 residues in the CDR3. The CDR3 reads CATERGLSPNEQFF. The CDR3 DNA reads as TGCGCCACCGAGCGGGGACTTTCCCCGAATGAGCAGTTCTTC.

This clone showed up just once. The chain uses TRBV19 and TRBJ1-4, with D possibly TRBD1 on 6 matching bases. Trimming removed 5 bases at V and 6 bases at J, with 13 bases between. This CDR3 comprises 14 residues. Germline CDR1 and CDR2: LNHDA and SQIVND (reference sequence). In nucleotides, the CDR3 is TGTGCCAGTAGTGAACAGGGAGGGGATGAAAAACTGTTTTTT. Residues: CASSEQGGDEKLFF.

The chain uses TRBV28 and TRBJ1-5; D gene unclear. The CDR3 extends over 12 amino acids. Germline V gives CDR1 MDHEN, CDR2 SYDVKM. Between the trimmed V and J ends, which lost 2 bases and 5 bases, there was a span of 4 bases. Here the CDR3 DNA reads TGTGCCAGCAGTTTAGGCCATCAGCCCCAGCATTTT. This gives the protein CASSLGHQPQHF.

This clone occurred a few times. The V and J genes are TRBV6-6 and TRBJ1-2, with 7 bases aligning to TRBD1. The CDR3 contains 13 residues. Germline assignment: CDR1 MNHNY and CDR2 SVGAGI (reference sequence). Trimming cost V 6 bases and J 2 bases; bases outside gene matches: 3. The CDR3 spells CASSQDRNYGYTF. The DNA of the CDR3 is TGTGCCAGCAGCCAGGACAGGAACTATGGCTACACCTTC.

The genes are TRBV19 and TRBJ1-4, with D tentatively TRBD1 (5 bases). V was cut by 3 bases and J by 5 bases, with 10 bases left in between. The CDR3 is made up of 14 amino acids. Germline lookup yields CDR1 LNHDA and CDR2 SQIVND (reference sequence). CDR3 nucleotide sequence: TGTGCCAGTAGTATTGGGACGGGGAATGAAAAACTGTTTTTT. This translates into CASSIGTGNEKLFF. Based on the CDR3 plus reference TRBV19 and TRBJ1-4, the full variable domain is DGGITQSPKYLFRKEGQNVTLSCEQNLNHDAMYWYRQDPGQGLRLIYYSQIVNDFQKGDIAEGYSVSREKKESFPLTVTSAQKNPTAFYLCASSIGTGNEKLFFGSGTQLSVL.

This sequence joins TRBV21-1 and TRBJ2-1; TRBD2, the table's D call, was not compared with the DNA. TRBV21-1 is classified as a pseudogene. The CDR3 spans 14 residues. For the CDR3, the DNA is TGTGCCAGCAGCAAAGTTGGAGGGGACAATGAGCAGTTCTTC. Translation: CASSKVGGDNEQFF.

The chain is built from TRBV7-9 and TRBJ1-4; the match to TRBD1 covers 8 bases. V lost 6 bases and J lost 0; bases outside the gene matches: 6. This CDR3 contains 16 residues. From germline, CDR1 is SEHNR and CDR2 FQNEAQ (reference sequence). DNA of the CDR3: TGTGCCAGCAGTCTTGACAGGGGTACAACTAATGAAAAACTGTTTTTT. Encoded protein: CASSLDRGTTNEKLFF.

In nucleotides, the CDR3 is TGTGCCACCAGTGAGGGGGCGGACAATGAGCAGTTCTTC. This gives the protein CATSEGADNEQFF. The chain links TRBV24-1 to TRBJ2-1; possibly TRBD1 for D (6 bases). Trimming cost V 4 bases and J 5 bases, with 8 bases left between them. This CDR3 region has 13 residues. In germline, CDR1 is KGHDR, CDR2 SFDVKD.

The chain links TRBV27 to TRBJ2-7, with TRBD1 identical over 10 bases. This CDR3 contains 15 residues. Germline V gene lookup returns CDR1 MNHEY and CDR2 SMNVEV (reference sequence). V lost 5 bases and J lost 3; bases outside the gene matches: 7. This CDR3 is CASSPGTGVIYEQYF. The CDR3 DNA follows: TGTGCCAGCAGTCCCGGGACAGGGGTCATCTACGAGCAGTACTTC.

The V call is TRBV11-2, the J call TRBJ1-1; TRBD1 matches at 7 bases. CDR1 is SGHAT and CDR2 is FQNNGV in the germline V gene. The CDR3 sequence is 12 residues long. Losses at the gene ends were 5 bases for V and 11 bases for J; bases not matched to a gene: 8. The DNA for the CDR3 is TGTGCCAGCAGCCAACGGACAGGTGCGGCTTTCTTT. Amino acid sequence: CASSQRTGAAFF.

The chain has TRBV29-1 and TRBJ1-1, with D tentatively TRBD1 (5 bases). Trimming took off 7 bases at V and 1 base at J, with 10 bases between the two ends. The CDR3 spans 12 residues. Germline lookup yields CDR1 SQVTM and CDR2 ANQGSEA. The CDR3 region has the DNA TGCAGCGCTACGGGACCGAACACTGAAGCTTTCTTT. It codes for CSATGPNTEAFF.

CDR3 residues: CASSLMGAQTQYF. The DNA of the CDR3 is TGTGCCAGCAGCTTAATGGGCGCGCAGACCCAGTACTTC. The J gene is TRBJ2-5, the V gene TRBV7-2; D gene uncertain. V was pared by 2 bases and J by 6 bases, with 10 bases between. The CDR3 extends over 13 amino acids. CDR1 SGHTA and CDR2 FQGNSA come from the germline V gene. The variable domain in full, with the rest retrieved from reference TRBV7-2 and TRBJ2-5, is GAGVSQSPSNKVTEKGKDVELRCDPISGHTALYWYRQSLGQGLEFLIYFQGNSAPDKSGLPSDRFSAERTGGSVSTLTIQRTQQEDSAVYLCASSLMGAQTQYFGPGTRLLVL.

This rearrangement joins TRBV9 to TRBJ2-5; D not certain. Germline CDR1 is SGDLS and CDR2 is YYNGEE. Trimming left V 0 bases short and J 3 bases short, with 3 bases between. The CDR3 runs 12 residues. This CDR3 reads CASSVGEETQYF. DNA for the CDR3: TGTGCCAGCAGCGTAGGAGAAGAGACCCAGTACTTC.

The genes are TRBV27 and TRBJ2-1, with TRBD1 identical over 7 bases. Losses at the gene ends were 6 bases for V and 2 bases for J; bases not matched to a gene: 7. This CDR3 is 15 amino acids long. CDR1 and CDR2 from the germline V gene are MNHEY and SMNVEV (reference sequence). The CDR3 reads CASRAPDRPYNEQFF. CDR3 nucleotide sequence: TGTGCCAGCAGAGCCCCGGACAGGCCCTACAATGAGCAGTTCTTC.

The CDR3 spells CAWSVEGGQPQHF. The CDR3 region has the DNA TGTGCCTGGAGTGTGGAGGGGGGTCAGCCCCAGCATTTT. This chain links TRBV30 with TRBJ1-5, with TRBD1 as a possible D gene (6 bases). Per the germline V gene, CDR1 is GTSNPN and CDR2 is SVGIG (reference sequence). The CDR3 runs to 13 residues. With 0 bases removed from V and 6 bases from J, the gap between germline ends came to 9 bases.

Comment on this clone: In the same sample, other DNA sequences code for this CDR3. The rearrangement uses TRBV18 and TRBJ1-1, with 7 bases aligning to TRBD1. This CDR3 comprises 14 residues. Germline lookup yields CDR1 KGHSH and CDR2 LQKENI. V trimming: 3 bases; J trimming: 2 bases; junction bases outside the gene matches: 3. CDR3 amino acids: CASSPGQLNTEAFF. CDR3 in DNA: TGTGCCAGCTCACCGGGACAGCTAAACACTGAAGCTTTCTTT. Supplemented by reference TRBV18 and TRBJ1-1, the full variable domain reads NAGVMQNPRHLVRRRGQEARLRCSPMKGHSHVYWYRQLPEEGLKFMVYLQKENIIDESGMPKERFSAEFPKEGPSILRIQQVVRGDSAAYFCASSPGQLNTEAFFGQGTRLTVV.

The chain carries TRBV5-4 and TRBJ1-1; unclear D gene. Germline V gives CDR1 SGHNT, CDR2 YYREEE (reference sequence). Trimming cost V 2 bases and J 2 bases, with 1 base left between them. This CDR3 has 11 residues. CDR3 coding DNA: TGTGCCAGCAGCTTTAACACTGAAGCTTTCTTT. Its translation: CASSFNTEAFF. The variable domain in full, completed from reference TRBV5-4 and TRBJ1-1, reads ETGVTQSPTHLIKTRGQQVTLRCSSQSGHNTVSWYQQALGQGPQFIFQYYREEENGRGNFPPRFSGLQFPNYSSELNVNALELDDSALYLCASSFNTEAFFGQGTRLTVV.

This rearrangement joins TRBV3-1 (or the pseudogene TRBV3-2) to TRBJ1-3; no clear D gene. V lost 6 bases, J lost 2 bases, and 17 bases lay in between. Per germline, CDR1 LGHDT and CDR2 YNNKEL (reference sequence). There are 16 residues in the CDR3. CDR3 coding DNA: TGTGCCAGCAGAGCCCCGCCCTCGGAGGCTGGAAACACCATATATTTT. It encodes CASRAPPSEAGNTIYF.

The chain recombines TRBV5-1 with TRBJ1-1, with D unresolved. Trimming pared 3 bases from V and 7 bases from J, leaving 16 bases between. Per the germline V gene, CDR1 is SGHRS and CDR2 is YFSETQ. The CDR3 has 14 residues. CDR3 in DNA: TGCGCCAGCAGCTCTAGAGACCCGGATTTTGAAGCTTTCTTT. Translated: CASSSRDPDFEAFF.

This chain joins TRBV12-3 or TRBV12-4 and TRBJ1-2; 7 positions agree with TRBD1. V lost 2 bases, J lost 3 bases, and 0 bases stayed unmatched. The CDR3 is 13 amino acids. Here the CDR3 reads CASSLTGDYGYTF. Here the CDR3 DNA reads TGTGCCAGCAGTTTAACAGGGGACTATGGCTACACCTTC.

The chain uses TRBV5-6 and TRBJ1-2; D gene ambiguous. This CDR3 is 11 amino acids long. Germline V gene data show CDR1 as SGHDT and CDR2 as YYEEEE. Trimming took 4 bases from V and 1 from J, leaving 2 bases between them. The CDR3 protein is CASSHNYGYTF. The DNA for the CDR3 is TGTGCCAGCAGCCATAACTATGGCTACACCTTC.

J is TRBJ2-1 and V is TRBV7-9; the match to TRBD2 covers 7 bases. The V and J ends lost 0 bases and 7 bases, in that order; junction bases with no gene match: 6. There are 15 residues in the CDR3. CDR1 and CDR2 (germline): SEHNR, FQNEAQ (reference sequence). The CDR3 DNA sequence: TGTGCCAGCAGCTTAGCTAGCGGGCCAATAAATGAGCAGTTCTTC. Its protein product is CASSLASGPINEQFF.

This chain joins TRBV6-5 and TRBJ2-2, with 12 bases aligning to TRBD1. The CDR3 consists of 15 residues. V was clipped by 5 bases and J by 5 bases; unmatched bases: 3. Germline V gene data show CDR1 as MNHEY and CDR2 as SVGAGI. In DNA, the CDR3 is TGTGCCAGCAGTCCGGGACAGGGGGCTACCGGGGAGCTGTTTTTT. Translation: CASSPGQGATGELFF.

The chain has TRBV4-3 and TRBJ2-1; no definite D call. The V gene's germline CDR1 is LGHNA and CDR2 YSLEER. Trimming removed 1 base at V and 2 bases at J, with 12 bases between. The CDR3 runs 16 residues. CDR3 nucleotide sequence: TGCGCCAGCAGCCAAGTAGCAGTAAACCCCTACAATGAGCAGTTCTTC. This sequence encodes CASSQVAVNPYNEQFF.

The chain employs TRBV7-9 and TRBJ2-5; 8 bases line up with TRBD1. V shed 0 bases, J shed 1 base, and the junction held 1 base outside the gene matches. The CDR3 has 15 amino acids. The germline gives CDR1 SEHNR, CDR2 FQNEAQ (reference sequence). The CDR3 protein is CASSLAQGVQETQYF. The CDR3 nucleotides are TGTGCCAGCAGCTTAGCACAGGGGGTCCAAGAGACCCAGTACTTC.

The gene calls are TRBV12-5 and TRBJ2-7; D uncertain. Looked up from germline, CDR1 is LGHNT and CDR2 is FRNRAP. Trimming removed 1 base at V and 5 bases at J, with 6 bases between. The CDR3 is 12 residues long. The CDR3 is CASGLDRNEQYV. Written as DNA, the CDR3 is TGTGCTAGTGGTTTGGACCGGAACGAGCAGTACGTC.